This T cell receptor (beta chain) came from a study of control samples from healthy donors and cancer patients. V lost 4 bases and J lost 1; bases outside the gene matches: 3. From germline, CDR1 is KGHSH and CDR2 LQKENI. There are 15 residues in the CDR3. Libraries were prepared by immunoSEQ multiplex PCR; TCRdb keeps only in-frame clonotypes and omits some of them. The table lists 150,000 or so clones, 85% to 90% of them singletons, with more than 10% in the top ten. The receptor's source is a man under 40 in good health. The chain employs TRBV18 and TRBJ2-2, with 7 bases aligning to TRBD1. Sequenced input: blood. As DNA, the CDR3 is TGTGCCAGCTCACGGGACAGTGAGAACACCGGGGAGCTGTTTTTT. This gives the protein CASSRDSENTGELFF.